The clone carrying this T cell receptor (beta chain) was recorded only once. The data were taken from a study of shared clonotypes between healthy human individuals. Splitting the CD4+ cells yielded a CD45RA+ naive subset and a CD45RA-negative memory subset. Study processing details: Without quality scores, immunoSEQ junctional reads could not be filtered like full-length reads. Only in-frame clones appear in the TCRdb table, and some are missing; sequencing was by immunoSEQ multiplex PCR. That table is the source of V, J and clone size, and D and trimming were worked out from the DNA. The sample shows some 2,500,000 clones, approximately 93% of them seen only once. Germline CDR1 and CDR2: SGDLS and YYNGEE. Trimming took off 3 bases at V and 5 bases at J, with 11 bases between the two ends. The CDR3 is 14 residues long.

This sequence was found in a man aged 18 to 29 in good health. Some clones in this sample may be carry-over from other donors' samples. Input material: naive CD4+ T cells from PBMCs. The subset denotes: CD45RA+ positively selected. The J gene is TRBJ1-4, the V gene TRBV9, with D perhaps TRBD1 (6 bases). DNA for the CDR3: TGTGCCAGCAGCGAGACAGGAGGAAATGAAAAACTGTTTTTT. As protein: CASSETGGNEKLFF. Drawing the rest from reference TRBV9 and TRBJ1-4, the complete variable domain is DSGVTQTPKHLITATGQRVTLRCSPRSGDLSVYWYQQSLDQGLQFLIQYYNGEERAKGNILERFSAQQFPDLHSELNLSSLELGDSALYFCASSETGGNEKLFFGSGTQLSVL.